This TCR beta chain was retrieved from a study of control samples from healthy donors and cancer patients. TCRdb's copy holds only in-frame clones and misses some; the assay was immunoSEQ multiplex PCR. The table has approximately 70,000 clones, around 80% seen once. The CDR3 contains 13 residues. Germline CDR1 is SNHLY and CDR2 is FYNNEI. V was pared by 4 bases and J by 5 bases, with 5 bases of the junction left unmatched. Input material: blood. The sequence was obtained from a man in his sixties in good health. J is TRBJ2-7 and V is TRBV2; 7 nucleotides match TRBD2. This chain's CDR3 is CASSVAGVNEQYF. The CDR3 coding sequence is TGTGCCAGCAGTGTGGCGGGAGTTAACGAGCAGTACTTC. The complete variable domain, with remaining parts taken from reference TRBV2 and TRBJ2-7, reads EPEVTQTPSHQVTQMGQEVILRCVPISNHLYFYWYRQILGQKVEFLVSFYNNEISEKSEIFDDQFSVERPDGSNFTLKIRSTKLEDSAMYFCASSVAGVNEQYFGPGTRLTVT.